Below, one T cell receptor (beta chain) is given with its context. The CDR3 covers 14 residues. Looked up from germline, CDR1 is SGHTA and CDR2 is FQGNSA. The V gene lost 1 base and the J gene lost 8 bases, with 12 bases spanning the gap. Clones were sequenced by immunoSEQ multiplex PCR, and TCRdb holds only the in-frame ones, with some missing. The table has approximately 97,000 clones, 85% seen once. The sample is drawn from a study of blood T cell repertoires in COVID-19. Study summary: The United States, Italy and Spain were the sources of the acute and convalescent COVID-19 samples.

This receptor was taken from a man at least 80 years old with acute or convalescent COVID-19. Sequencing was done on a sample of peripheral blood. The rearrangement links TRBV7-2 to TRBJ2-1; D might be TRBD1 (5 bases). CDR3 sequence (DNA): TGTGCCAGCAGCTTAGATCCAGGGTGGGATGAGCAGTTCTTC. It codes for CASSLDPGWDEQFF.